Below, 5 T cell receptor beta chains from the same sample are listed, as sequenced in a study of T cells in Graves' hyperthyroidism and ophthalmopathy. The CDR3 regions of TCR beta were amplified from RNA transcripts. An initial round of RT-PCR targeting the TCR CDR3 relied on the HTBI primer set. In TCRdb, the multiplex PCR reads were re-called with MiXCR into one record per CDR3 protein. The sample has under 400,000 distinct CDR3 sequences, about 14% seen once. Sequenced sample: blood. All receptors derive from a woman between 55 and 75 years old with Graves' hyperthyroidism.

The rearrangement uses TRBV5-1 and TRBJ1-2; 7 bases agree with TRBD1. The CDR3 is made up of 15 amino acids. With V trimmed by 4 bases and J by 3 bases, 9 bases remained unmatched. CDR1 is SGHRS, CDR2 YFSETQ, per germline. CDR3 DNA sequence: TGCGCCAGCAGCCTAGACAGGGCCAGTGACTATGGCTACACCTTC. Amino acid sequence: CASSLDRASDYGYTF.

This clonotype was counted at least ten times. This chain connects TRBV14 to TRBJ2-5; D call uncertain. V dropped 4 bases and J dropped 2 bases, with 8 bases sitting between them. Germline-derived CDR1 and CDR2 are SGHDN and FVKESK. The CDR3 is made up of 13 amino acids. The CDR3 reads CASSLTFQETQYF. DNA of the CDR3: TGTGCCAGCAGCCTCACCTTTCAAGAGACCCAGTACTTC.

This clonotype has at least ten counts. The chain couples TRBV24-1 to TRBJ2-3, with D tentatively TRBD2 (7 bases). The V gene's germline CDR1 is KGHDR and CDR2 SFDVKD. The V gene lost 4 bases and the J gene lost 4 bases, with 20 bases spanning the gap. The CDR3 runs 17 residues. The CDR3 bases are TGTGCCACCAGTGAGACGGTCAGGGGAGGGGTGGCAGATACGCAGTATTTT. This sequence encodes CATSETVRGGVADTQYF.

This clonotype was picked up a small number of times. The chain carries TRBV7-9 and TRBJ2-1, with 9 bases matching TRBD2. The CDR3 is 16 residues long. From germline, CDR1 is SEHNR and CDR2 FQNEAQ (reference sequence). With V trimmed by 2 bases and J by 7 bases, 9 bases remained unmatched. The CDR3 loop reads CASSLLAGGPGNEQFF. The CDR3 DNA reads as TGTGCCAGCAGCTTATTGGCGGGAGGGCCGGGTAATGAGCAGTTCTTC.

V and J are TRBV20-1 and TRBJ1-5; 11 bases are a match to TRBD1. Germline-derived CDR1 and CDR2 are DFQATT and SNEGSKA (reference sequence). The CDR3 totals 17 residues. V shed 4 bases and J 3 bases; nucleotides not matched to a gene: 11. CDR3 nucleotide sequence: TGCAGTGCTACCGGGACAGGGGGAGGTTTTGACAATCAGCCCCAGCATTTT. It yields the protein CSATGTGGGFDNQPQHF.